The clone carrying this T cell receptor beta chain was recorded a few times. Its antigen is not known. TCRdb independently ran MiXCR on the reads; one entry per CDR3 protein. The sample records 750,000 to 900,000 distinct CDR3 sequences, about 28% being singletons. This specimen comes from a study of T cell repertoires in cytomegalovirus infection. Study information: CMV infection plus the matching HLA type was flagged by public TCR beta signatures.

Germline V gives CDR1 LNHDA, CDR2 SQIVND (reference sequence). Trimming stripped 7 bases from V and 11 bases from J, with 12 bases between. The CDR3 is made up of 12 amino acids. The sample was cultured CD8+ T cells from PBMCs, taken from culture after CMV antigen stimulation. This chain connects TRBV19 to TRBJ1-6, with D uncertain. This clonotype was obtained from a human donor in good health (CMV status not recorded). Some clones in this sample may be carry-over from other donors' samples. This chain's CDR3 is CASNYGRTPLHF. The CDR3 DNA reads TGTGCCAGTAATTATGGCAGGACACCCCTCCACTTT.